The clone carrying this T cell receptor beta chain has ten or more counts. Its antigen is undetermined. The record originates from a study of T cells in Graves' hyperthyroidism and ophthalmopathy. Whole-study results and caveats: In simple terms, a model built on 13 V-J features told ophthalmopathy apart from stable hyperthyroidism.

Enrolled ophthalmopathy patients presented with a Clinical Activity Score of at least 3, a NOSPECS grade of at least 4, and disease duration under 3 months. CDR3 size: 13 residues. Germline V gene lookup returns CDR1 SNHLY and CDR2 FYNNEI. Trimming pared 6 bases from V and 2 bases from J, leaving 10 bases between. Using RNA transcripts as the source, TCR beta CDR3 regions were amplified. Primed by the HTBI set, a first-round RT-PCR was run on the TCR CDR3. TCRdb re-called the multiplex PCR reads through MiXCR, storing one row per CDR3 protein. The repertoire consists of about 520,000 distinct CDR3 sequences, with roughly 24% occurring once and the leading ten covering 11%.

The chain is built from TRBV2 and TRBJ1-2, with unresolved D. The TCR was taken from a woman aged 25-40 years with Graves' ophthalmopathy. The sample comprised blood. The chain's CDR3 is CASSTQPNYGYTF. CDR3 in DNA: TGTGCCAGCAGCACTCAGCCCAACTATGGCTACACCTTC.